Listed below are T cell receptor beta chains from one sample, sequenced in a study of blood T cell repertoires in COVID-19. Libraries were prepared by immunoSEQ multiplex PCR; TCRdb keeps only in-frame clonotypes and omits some of them. The sample carries 30,000 to 40,000 clones, around 70% recorded once. Sequenced input: peripheral blood. The origin of the receptors is a man between 65 and 80 years old with COVID-19, enrolled during active disease. Both conserved end residues are trimmed from each CDR3. Each record gives: D gene, J gene, V gene, CDR3 protein. D genes are given only for firm matches.

>NA|TRBJ1-4|TRBV7-2
ASSLSWTSEKLF
>TRBD1|TRBJ2-7|TRBV18
ASSPPTGGMYEQY
>TRBD2|TRBJ2-7|TRBV10-3
AISSPQLAGLSYEQY
>NA|TRBJ2-1|TRBV19
ATLRGGGNEQF
>NA|TRBJ1-3|TRBV7-6
ASSLNRGSGNTIY
>NA|TRBJ1-4|TRBV5-3
ARSSSLF
>NA|TRBJ1-1|TRBV9
ASSPGQNTEAF
>TRBD2|TRBJ2-1|TRBV28
ASSLGTSGGQLSYNEQF
>NA|TRBJ1-2|TRBV19
ASTLRGTGNYGYT
>NA|TRBJ1-5|TRBV27
ASSREGASNQPQH
>TRBD2|TRBJ2-7|TRBV2
ASRASGGLEQY
>TRBD2|TRBJ2-4|TRBV6-5
ASNGLAPNIQY
>TRBD1|TRBJ2-1|TRBV5-1
ASSPYTGEGQF
>NA|TRBJ2-3|TRBV4-2
ASSQDTGIGTDTQY
>NA|TRBJ1-2|TRBV2
ASNRLRNYGYT
>TRBD1|TRBJ2-7|TRBV4-3
ASSHRTGAYEQY
>TRBD1|TRBJ1-5|TRBV4-1
ASSQDQRTGGFFNQPQH
>TRBD1|TRBJ2-7|TRBV18
ASSPRDRGYYEQY